This T cell receptor beta chain is drawn from a study of T cell repertoires in cytomegalovirus infection. Study background: The authors used CMV epitopes that were HLA-C-restricted (recently identified) and HLA-B-restricted (well studied). It can be stated that public TCR beta signatures indicated CMV infection as well as a matching HLA type. Study results and limitations: Based on cumulative public TCR beta family frequency, carriers of CMV plus the relevant HLA were identified.

TCRdb independently ran MiXCR on the reads; one entry per CDR3 protein. The sample contains approximately 590,000 distinct CDR3 sequences, almost 40% of which appear only once. A word on this clonotype: Antigen: not known.

The CDR3 has 16 residues. Germline V lookup: CDR1 SGHAT, CDR2 FQNNGV. V shed 5 bases and J 10 bases; nucleotides not matched to a gene: 14. The input for sequencing was cultured PBMCs, taken from culture after CMV antigen stimulation. The chain joins TRBV11-2 to TRBJ2-3; TRBD2 agrees at 11 bases. The source is a human donor in good health (CMV status not recorded). Some clones in this sample may be carry-over from other donors' samples. CDR3 coding DNA: TGTGCCAGCAGCGGGCTGCTAGCGGGGGGCCCCTGGGCGCAGTATTTT. It codes for CASSGLLAGGPWAQYF.